These 8 T cell receptor beta chains originate from one sample sequenced in a study of T cells after yellow fever vaccination. TCRdb fed the 5' RACE reads into MiXCR, producing one record per CDR3 protein. Of 280,000 or so distinct CDR3 sequences listed, about 10% are singletons. The source material was CD4+ T cells sorted from PBMCs, sampled 5 days after the yellow fever booster vaccination. The receptors were gathered from a man in his late teens or twenties who received the YFV17D yellow fever vaccine.

This clonotype was counted a few times. The DNA is omitted, as the CDR3 cannot be located on it reliably, and the CDR3 follows TCRdb's listing. The chain recombines TRBV10-1 with TRBJ2-2. Germline lookup yields CDR1 WNHNN and CDR2 SYGVQD (reference sequence). A total of 17 residues make up the CDR3, ends included. CDR3 protein: CASLRPRFYGKPGSCFF.

This clonotype was recorded at least ten times. The gene calls are TRBV6-5 and TRBJ2-3; TRBD2 agrees at 10 bases. Trimming took 6 bases from V and 0 from J; bases not matched to a gene: 15. This CDR3 spans 19 amino acids. Germline V gives CDR1 MNHEY, CDR2 SVGAGI. CDR3 DNA sequence: TGTGCCAGCAGCCTATTTTCTAGCGGGGGACCGTCTAGCACAGATACGCAGTATTTT. Protein sequence: CASSLFSSGGPSSTDTQYF.

This clonotype was counted between two and nine times. V is TRBV2 and J is TRBJ1-4; D is unclear. Deletions cut 8 bases from V and 7 bases from J, with 8 bases between. The CDR3 runs to 11 residues. Germline assignment: CDR1 SNHLY and CDR2 FYNNEI. The CDR3 region is CASDGSEKLFF. CDR3 DNA sequence: TGTGCCAGCGATGGAAGTGAAAAACTGTTTTTT.

This chain uses TRBV18 with TRBJ2-1; a possible D gene is TRBD1 (6 bases). The V gene lost 6 bases and the J gene lost 7 bases, with 16 bases spanning the gap. Germline CDR1 and CDR2: KGHSH and LQKENI. The CDR3 runs to 14 residues. The CDR3 DNA follows: TGTGCCAGCTCCCAAGGACAGTCTCTTAATGAGCAGTTCTTC. Translating gives CASSQGQSLNEQFF.

The gene calls are TRBV10-3 and TRBJ2-3, with D possibly being TRBD1 or TRBD2 (5 bases each). V lost 4 bases, J lost 5 bases, and 19 bases lay in between. Germline CDR1 is ENHRY and CDR2 is SYGVKD. CDR3 size: 16 residues. The CDR3 DNA sequence: TGTGCCATCAGTGGGGGGAAGACTCTTCAGGAAGATACGCAGTATTTT. Encoded protein: CAISGGKTLQEDTQYF.

This clonotype was seen more than once but under ten times. The rearrangement links TRBV12-3 or TRBV12-4 to TRBJ2-7; D remains unclear. V was cut by 5 bases and J by 3 bases, with 8 bases left in between. The length of the CDR3 is 12 residues. The CDR3 DNA reads as TGTGCCAGCAGTCGACTCCACTACGAGCAGTACTTC. The encoded protein is CASSRLHYEQYF.

This clonotype was seen ten or more times. This chain links TRBV20-1 with TRBJ2-3; no reliable D call. V dropped 7 bases and J dropped 4 bases, with 9 bases sitting between them. This CDR3 comprises 11 residues. Germline loops: CDR1 DFQATT, CDR2 SNEGSKA (reference sequence). CDR3 coding DNA: TGCAGTGTCCCGGGCCCAGATACGCAGTATTTT. It encodes CSVPGPDTQYF.

This clonotype was observed a few times. The chain uses TRBV10-3 and TRBJ1-5; the D gene is possibly TRBD1 (5 bases). The V gene lost 2 bases and the J gene lost 4 bases, with 6 bases spanning the gap. CDR1 and CDR2 (germline): ENHRY, SYGVKD. The CDR3 loop spans 13 amino acids. The CDR3 protein is CAISERGNQPQHF. The CDR3, as DNA: TGTGCCATCAGTGAGAGGGGTAATCAGCCCCAGCATTTT.